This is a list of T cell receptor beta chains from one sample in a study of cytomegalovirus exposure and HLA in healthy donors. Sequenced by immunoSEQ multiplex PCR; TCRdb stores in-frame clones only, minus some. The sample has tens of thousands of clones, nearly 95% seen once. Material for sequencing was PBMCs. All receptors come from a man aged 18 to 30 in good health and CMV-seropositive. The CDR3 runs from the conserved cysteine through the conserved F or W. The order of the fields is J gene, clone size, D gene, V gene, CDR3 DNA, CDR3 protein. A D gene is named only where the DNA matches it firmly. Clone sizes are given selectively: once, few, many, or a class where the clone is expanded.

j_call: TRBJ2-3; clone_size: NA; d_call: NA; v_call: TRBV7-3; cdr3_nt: TGTGCCAGCAGCTTCTCTAGCTCGCTCGCAGATACGCAGTATTTT; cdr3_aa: CASSFSSSLADTQYF
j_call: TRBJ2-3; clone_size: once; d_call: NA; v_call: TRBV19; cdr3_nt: TGTGCCAGTAAGAGTTGGGGAGCGGCAGATACGCAGTATTTT; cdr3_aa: CASKSWGAADTQYF
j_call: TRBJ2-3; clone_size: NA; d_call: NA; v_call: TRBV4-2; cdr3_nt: TGTGCCAGCAGCCAAGCAACGGGAGAAACAGATACGCAGTATTTT; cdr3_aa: CASSQATGETDTQYF
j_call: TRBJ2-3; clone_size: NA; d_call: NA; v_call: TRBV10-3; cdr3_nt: TGTGCCATCACCGAGACATCGACAGGCTCAAGCACAGATACGCAGTATTTT; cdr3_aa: CAITETSTGSSTDTQYF
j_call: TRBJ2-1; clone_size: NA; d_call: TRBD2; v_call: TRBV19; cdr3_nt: TGTGCCAGTGAAACTAGCGGGAGCTCCTACAATGAGCAGTTCTTC; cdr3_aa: CASETSGSSYNEQFF
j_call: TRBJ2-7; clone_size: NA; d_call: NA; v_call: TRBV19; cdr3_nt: TGTGCCAGTAGTATAGATCGTAGCAGTACGGGGGAGCAGTACTTC; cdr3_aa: CASSIDRSSTGEQYF
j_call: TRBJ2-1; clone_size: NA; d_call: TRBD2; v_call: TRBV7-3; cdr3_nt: TGTGCCAGCAGCTTAACTGGGGGAGGGTCCTACAATGAGCAGTTCTTC; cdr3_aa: CASSLTGGGSYNEQFF
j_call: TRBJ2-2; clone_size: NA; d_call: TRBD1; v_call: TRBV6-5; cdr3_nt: TGTGCCAGCAGTCTAACAGGGGCCGGGGAGCTGTTTTTT; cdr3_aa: CASSLTGAGELFF
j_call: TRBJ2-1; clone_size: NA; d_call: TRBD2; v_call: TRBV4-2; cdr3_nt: TGTGCCAGCAGCCAAGAGACTAGCGGCTACAATGAGCAGTTCTTC; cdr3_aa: CASSQETSGYNEQFF
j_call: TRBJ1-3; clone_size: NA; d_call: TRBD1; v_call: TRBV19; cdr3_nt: TGTGCCAGTAGCCCACGACAGGGAAACGGAAACACCATATATTTT; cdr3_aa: CASSPRQGNGNTIYF
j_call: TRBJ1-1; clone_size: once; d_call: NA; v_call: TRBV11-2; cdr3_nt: TGTGCCAGCAGCTTAGGGCCAGGGGATAGATTGACTGAAGCTTTCTTT; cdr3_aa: CASSLGPGDRLTEAFF
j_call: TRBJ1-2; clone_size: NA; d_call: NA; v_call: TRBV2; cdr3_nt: TGTGCCAGCAGTCTCGGGAACTATGGCTACACCTTC; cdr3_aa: CASSLGNYGYTF
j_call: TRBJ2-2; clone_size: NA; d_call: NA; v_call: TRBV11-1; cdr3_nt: TGTGCCAGCAGCTTACAGGGTTCCGGGGAGCTGTTTTTT; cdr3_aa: CASSLQGSGELFF
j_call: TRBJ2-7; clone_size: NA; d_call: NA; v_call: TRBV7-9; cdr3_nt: TGTGCCAGCAGCTTACGGCGGGAAGGAGACGAGCAGTACTTC; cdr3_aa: CASSLRREGDEQYF
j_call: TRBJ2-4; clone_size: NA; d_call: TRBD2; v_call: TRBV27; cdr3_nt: TGTGCCAACAGTAGGTGGGAAGGGACTAGCGGGAAAAACATTCAGTACTTC; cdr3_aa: CANSRWEGTSGKNIQYF
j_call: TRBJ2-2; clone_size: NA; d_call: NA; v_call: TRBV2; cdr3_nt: TGTGCCAGCAAACGATTGGAGGCGAGTTACACCGGGGAGCTGTTTTTT; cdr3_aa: CASKRLEASYTGELFF
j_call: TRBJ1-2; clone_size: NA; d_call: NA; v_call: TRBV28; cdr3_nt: TGTGCCAGCAGTTTTAAGTTGCGGGGCTACACCTTC; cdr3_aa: CASSFKLRGYTF
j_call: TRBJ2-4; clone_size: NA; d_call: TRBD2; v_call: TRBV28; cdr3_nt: TGTGCCAGCACAAGCGGGGCTCTAGCCAAAAACATTCAGTACTTC; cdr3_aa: CASTSGALAKNIQYF
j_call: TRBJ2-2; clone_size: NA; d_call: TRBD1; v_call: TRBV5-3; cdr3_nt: TGTGCCAGAAGCCGGGGACAGAGAAACACCGGGGAGCTGTTTTTT; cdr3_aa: CARSRGQRNTGELFF
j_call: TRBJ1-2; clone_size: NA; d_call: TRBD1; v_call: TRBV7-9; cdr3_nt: TGTGCCAGCAGCTTAGATGCAGGGGGCACCTATGGCTACACCTTC; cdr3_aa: CASSLDAGGTYGYTF
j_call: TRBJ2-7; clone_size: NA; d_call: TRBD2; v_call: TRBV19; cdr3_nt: TGTGCCAGTAGTATAGATCCGGGAGGCTACGAGCAGTACTTC; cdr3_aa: CASSIDPGGYEQYF
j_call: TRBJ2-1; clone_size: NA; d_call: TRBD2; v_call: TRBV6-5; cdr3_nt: TGTGCCAGCAGTTACTGGACTAGCGGGAGACATGAGCAGTTCTTC; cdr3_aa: CASSYWTSGRHEQFF
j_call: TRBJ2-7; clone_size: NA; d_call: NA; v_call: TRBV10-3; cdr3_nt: TGTGCCATCAGTTCCGGGACACCCACCTACGAGCAGTACTTC; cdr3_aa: CAISSGTPTYEQYF
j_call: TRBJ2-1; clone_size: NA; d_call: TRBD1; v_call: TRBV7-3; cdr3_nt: TGTGCCAGCAGCCCAACGGGACAGGCCTACAATGAGCAGTTCTTC; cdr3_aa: CASSPTGQAYNEQFF
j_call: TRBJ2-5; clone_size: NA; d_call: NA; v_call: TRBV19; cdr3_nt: TGTGCCAGTAGTATTTCTGTGGACGGACTACGCGAGGAGACCCAGTACTTC; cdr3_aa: CASSISVDGLREETQYF
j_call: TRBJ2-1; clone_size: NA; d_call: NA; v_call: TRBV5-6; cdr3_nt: TGTGCCAGCAGCTTGCCCCGGACTCCCGAGCAGTTCTTC; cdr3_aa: CASSLPRTPEQFF
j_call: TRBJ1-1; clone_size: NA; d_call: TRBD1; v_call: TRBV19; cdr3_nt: TGTGCCAGTAGTACGGGACAGGGTTCTCTCACTGAAGCTTTCTTT; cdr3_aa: CASSTGQGSLTEAFF
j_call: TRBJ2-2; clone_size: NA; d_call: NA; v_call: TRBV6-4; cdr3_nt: TGTGCCAGCAGTCTCACCGGGGAGCTGTTTTTT; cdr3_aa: CASSLTGELFF
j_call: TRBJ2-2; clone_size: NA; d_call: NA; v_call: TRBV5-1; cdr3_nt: TGCGCCAGTACATTCACCGGGGAGCTGTTTTTT; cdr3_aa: CASTFTGELFF
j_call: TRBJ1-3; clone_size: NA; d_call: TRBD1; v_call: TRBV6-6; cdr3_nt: TGTGCCAGCAAGGTCGATACAGGGGCGCAAAACACCATATATTTT; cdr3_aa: CASKVDTGAQNTIYF
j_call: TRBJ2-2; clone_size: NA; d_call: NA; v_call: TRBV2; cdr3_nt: TGTGCCAGCAGTCAGGGAGGCACCGGGGAGCTGTTTTTT; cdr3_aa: CASSQGGTGELFF
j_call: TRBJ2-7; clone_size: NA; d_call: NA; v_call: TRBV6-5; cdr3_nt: TGTGCCAGCTGCTCAGGGGACCACTACGAGCAGTACTTC; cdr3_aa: CASCSGDHYEQYF
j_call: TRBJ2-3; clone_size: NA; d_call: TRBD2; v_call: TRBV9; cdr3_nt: TGTGCCAGCAGCCCTAGCGGGAACGCAGATACGCAGTATTTT; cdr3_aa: CASSPSGNADTQYF
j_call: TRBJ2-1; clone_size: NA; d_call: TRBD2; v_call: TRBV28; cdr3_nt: TGTGCCAGCAGTTTACCCGGACTAGCGGGAGCCCCGGGGGGGTTCTTC; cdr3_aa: CASSLPGLAGAPGGFF
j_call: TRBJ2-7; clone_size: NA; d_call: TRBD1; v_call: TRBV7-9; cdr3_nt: TGTGCCAGCAGCTCCCGGGACAGGGAGGTGCAGTACTTC; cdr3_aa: CASSSRDREVQYF
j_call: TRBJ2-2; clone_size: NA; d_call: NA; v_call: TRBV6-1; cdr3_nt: TGTGCCATGGCCCCGGACAGTTTCACCGGGGAGCTGTTTTTT; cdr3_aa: CAMAPDSFTGELFF
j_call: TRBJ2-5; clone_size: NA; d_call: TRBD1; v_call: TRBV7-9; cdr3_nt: TGTGCCAGCAGCTTAGTCACAGGGGCGATTGAGACCCAGTACTTC; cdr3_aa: CASSLVTGAIETQYF
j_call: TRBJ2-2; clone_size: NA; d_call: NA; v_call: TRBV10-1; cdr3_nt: TGCGCCAGCAGTGAGTCTGGGGCCGCGACCGGGGAGCTGTTTTTT; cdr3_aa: CASSESGAATGELFF
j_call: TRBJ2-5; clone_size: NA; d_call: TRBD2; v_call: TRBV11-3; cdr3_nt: TGTGCCAGTCCGGACCGCCAGACTAGCGCCCAAGAGACCCAGTACTTC; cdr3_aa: CASPDRQTSAQETQYF
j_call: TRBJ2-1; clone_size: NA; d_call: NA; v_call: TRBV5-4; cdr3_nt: TGTGCCAGCAGCCTCGGGAGTGGGCCATACAATGAGCAGTTCTTC; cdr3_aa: CASSLGSGPYNEQFF
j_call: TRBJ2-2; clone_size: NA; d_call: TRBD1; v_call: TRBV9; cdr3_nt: TGTGCCAGCAGCGTGACAGGGGGCAACACCGGGGAGCTGTTTTTT; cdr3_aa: CASSVTGGNTGELFF
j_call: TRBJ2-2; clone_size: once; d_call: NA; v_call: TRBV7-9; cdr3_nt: TGTGCCAGCAGCCCCCTGAGCCAATCTAACACCGGGGAGCTGTTTTTT; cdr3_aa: CASSPLSQSNTGELFF
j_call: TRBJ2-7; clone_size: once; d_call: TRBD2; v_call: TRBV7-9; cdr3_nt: TGTGCCAGCAGCTTGGGAGCGGGAGACTACGAGCAGTACTTC; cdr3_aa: CASSLGAGDYEQYF
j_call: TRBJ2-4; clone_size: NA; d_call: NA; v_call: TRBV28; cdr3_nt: TGTGCCAGCAGTCCCCGTGAGATCGCCAAAAACATTCAGTACTTC; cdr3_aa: CASSPREIAKNIQYF
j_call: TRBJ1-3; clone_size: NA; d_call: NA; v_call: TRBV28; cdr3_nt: TGTGCCAGCATAGAAGGGGAAATTTTCTCGGCCAGTTCTGGAAACACCATATATTTT; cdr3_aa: CASIEGEIFSASSGNTIYF
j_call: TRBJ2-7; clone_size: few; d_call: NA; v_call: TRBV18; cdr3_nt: TGTGCCAGCTCACCCGGGGTGTACGAGCAGTACTTC; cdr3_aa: CASSPGVYEQYF
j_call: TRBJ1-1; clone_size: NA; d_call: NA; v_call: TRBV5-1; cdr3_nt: TGCGCCAGCAGCTTGGTCAGCGCGGGGACTGAAGCTTTCTTT; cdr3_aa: CASSLVSAGTEAFF
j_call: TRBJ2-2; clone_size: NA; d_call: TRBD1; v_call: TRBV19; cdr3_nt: TGTGCCAGTCAGGACAGGCCGGCCGGGGAGCTGTTTTTT; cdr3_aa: CASQDRPAGELFF
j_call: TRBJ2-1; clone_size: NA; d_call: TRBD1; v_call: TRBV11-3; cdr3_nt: TGTGCCAGCAGGTTTTTAGGGACAGGGAACAGTGAGCAGTTCTTC; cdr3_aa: CASRFLGTGNSEQFF
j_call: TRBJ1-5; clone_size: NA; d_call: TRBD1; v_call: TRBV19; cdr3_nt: TGTGCCAGTAGGACAGGGAGAGAGCCCCAGCATTTT; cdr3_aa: CASRTGREPQHF
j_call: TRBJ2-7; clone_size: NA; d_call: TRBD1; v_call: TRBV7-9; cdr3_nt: TGTGCCAGCAGCTTCGACGGGACAGGGTCCTACGAGCAGTACTTC; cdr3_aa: CASSFDGTGSYEQYF